The sequence of this T cell receptor beta chain was determined in a study of chemoradiotherapy in HPV16-positive cancers. Generated by immunoSEQ multiplex PCR, the TCRdb table keeps only in-frame clones and is missing some. The table lists tens of thousands of clones, roughly 90% of them singletons. Trimming removed 2 bases at V and 0 bases at J, with 8 bases between. The CDR3 loop spans 15 amino acids. From germline, CDR1 is SGDLS and CDR2 YYNGEE. The rearrangement uses TRBV9 and TRBJ2-2; tentative D call: TRBD1 (7 bases). The sequences come from blood, collected from a patient who underwent chemoradiotherapy. This clonotype was obtained from a human donor with HPV-associated anogenital cancer. The CDR3 here is CASSVRGANTGELFF. CDR3 DNA sequence: TGTGCCAGCAGCGTCAGGGGGGCGAACACCGGGGAGCTGTTTTTT.